This TCR beta chain was recorded in a study of OX40 agonist ivuxolimab in advanced cancers. The overall study: Dosing consisted of intravenous ivuxolimab at 0.01 to 10 mg/kg every 2 weeks. General observations from the study: Relative to CD4+ cells, CD8+ T cells on average had more expanded clones. Among the least clonally expanded were partial responders at 0.1-3.0 mg/kg.

Clones were read by immunoSEQ multiplex PCR, and TCRdb kept only the in-frame ones, dropping some. The table has over 75,000 clones, approximately 90% seen once. Worth noting for this clone: The antigen remains undetermined.

Trimming cost V 3 bases and J 3 bases; bases outside gene matches: 4. The CDR3 sequence is 14 residues long. Germline V gene data show CDR1 as KGHSH and CDR2 as LQKENI. Patients were excluded for autoimmune disease history or systemic immunosuppression. This chain connects TRBV18 to TRBJ2-7; the match to TRBD1 covers 8 bases. This clonotype originated in an adult with an advanced solid tumor such as melanoma, head and neck, liver or kidney cancer. Material: CD4+ or CD8+ T cells sorted from blood, obtained in a trial of the OX40 agonist ivuxolimab. CDR3 bases: TGTGCCAGCTCACCGGCAGGGGGCAGCTACGAGCAGTACTTC. Translated: CASSPAGGSYEQYF.